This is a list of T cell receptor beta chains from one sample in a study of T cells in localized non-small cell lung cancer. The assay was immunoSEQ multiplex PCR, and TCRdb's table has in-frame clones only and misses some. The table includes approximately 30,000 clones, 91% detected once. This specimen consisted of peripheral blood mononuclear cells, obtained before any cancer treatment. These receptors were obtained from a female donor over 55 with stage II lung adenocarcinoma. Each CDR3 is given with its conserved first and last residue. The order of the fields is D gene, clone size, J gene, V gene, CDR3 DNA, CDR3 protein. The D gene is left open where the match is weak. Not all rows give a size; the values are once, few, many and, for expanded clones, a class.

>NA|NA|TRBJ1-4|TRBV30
TGTGCCTGGAGTGTGGGGCCGGGCAACATAGGAAAACTGTTTTTT
CAWSVGPGNIGKLFF
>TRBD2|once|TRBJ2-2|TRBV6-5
TGTGCCAGCAGTCTTAGCGGGAGGGCCGTCGGGGAGCTGTTTTTT
CASSLSGRAVGELFF
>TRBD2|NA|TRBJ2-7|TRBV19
TGTGCCAGTAGTATCAGCGGGGGAAACTACGAGCAGTACTTC
CASSISGGNYEQYF
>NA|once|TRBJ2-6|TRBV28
TGTGCCACCGACAGCTCTGGGGCCAACGTCCTGACTTTC
CATDSSGANVLTF
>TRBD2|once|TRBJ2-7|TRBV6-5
TGTGCCAGCAGTTACTCAGCGGGAGATGCGGACGAGCAGTACTTC
CASSYSAGDADEQYF
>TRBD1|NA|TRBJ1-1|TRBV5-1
TGCGCCAGCAGACTAACAGGGGGCACTGAAGCTTTCTTT
CASRLTGGTEAFF
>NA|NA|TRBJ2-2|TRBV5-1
TGCGCCAGCAGCTCAACGTCCACAGGATTTTCCGGGGAGCTGTTTTTT
CASSSTSTGFSGELFF
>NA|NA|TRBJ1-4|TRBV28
TGTGCCAGCAGCTCACAGGGTATAAGGGAAAAACTGTTTTTT
CASSSQGIREKLFF
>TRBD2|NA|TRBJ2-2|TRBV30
TGTGCCTGGAGTTTACTAGCGGGGGGGCCGAACACCGGGGAGCTGTTTTTT
CAWSLLAGGPNTGELFF
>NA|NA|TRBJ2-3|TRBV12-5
TGTGCTAGTGGCAGGGCAGATACGCAGTATTTT
CASGRADTQYF